This entry features one T cell receptor beta chain sequence. Its antigen is unidentified. These data are taken from a study of cytomegalovirus exposure and HLA in healthy donors. Study-level background: For the roughly 390 genotyped donors, approximately 83% fell within the Caucasian-associated ancestry cluster. General study findings and limits: A likely sequencing artifact accounted for one observed cluster of highly shared sequence variants.

Looked up from germline, CDR1 is LGHNA and CDR2 is YNFKEQ. Trimming removed 3 bases from V and 5 bases from J, with 14 bases in between. The CDR3 covers 15 residues. The PCR was carried out with 60 Vbeta primers and 13 Jbeta primers. Sequencing was performed with immunoSEQ multiplex PCR; in TCRdb, only in-frame clones are kept and a portion is missing. The sample shows 130,000 to 150,000 clones, 65% to 85% of them seen only once. Sequencing was carried out using PBMCs. This receptor was obtained from a woman aged 35 to 49 in good health and CMV-seropositive. V gene TRBV4-2 combines with J gene TRBJ2-1, with D maybe TRBD1 (6 bases). CDR3 bases: TGTGCCAGCAGCCAGGCCGGGACAAAAAACAATGAGCAGTTCTTC. It specifies CASSQAGTKNNEQFF.